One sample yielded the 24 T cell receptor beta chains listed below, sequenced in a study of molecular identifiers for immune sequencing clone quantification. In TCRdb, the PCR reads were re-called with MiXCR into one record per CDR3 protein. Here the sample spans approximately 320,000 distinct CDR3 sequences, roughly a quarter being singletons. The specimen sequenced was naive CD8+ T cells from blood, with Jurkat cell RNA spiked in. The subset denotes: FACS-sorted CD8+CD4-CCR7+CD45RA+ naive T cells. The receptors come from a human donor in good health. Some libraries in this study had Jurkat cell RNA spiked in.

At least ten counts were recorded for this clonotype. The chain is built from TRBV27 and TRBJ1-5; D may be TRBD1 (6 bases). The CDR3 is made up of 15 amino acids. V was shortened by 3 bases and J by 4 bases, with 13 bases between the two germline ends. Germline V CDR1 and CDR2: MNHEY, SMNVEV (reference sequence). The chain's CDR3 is CASSFTTGQNQPQHF. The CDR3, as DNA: TGTGCCAGCAGTTTTACGACAGGACAGAATCAGCCCCAGCATTTT.

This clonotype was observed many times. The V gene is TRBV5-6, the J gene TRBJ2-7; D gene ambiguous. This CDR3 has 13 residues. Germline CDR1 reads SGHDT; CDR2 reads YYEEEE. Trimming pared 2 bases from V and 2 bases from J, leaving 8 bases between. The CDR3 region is CASSFGQTYEQYF. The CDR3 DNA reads TGTGCCAGCAGCTTTGGCCAAACCTACGAGCAGTACTTC.

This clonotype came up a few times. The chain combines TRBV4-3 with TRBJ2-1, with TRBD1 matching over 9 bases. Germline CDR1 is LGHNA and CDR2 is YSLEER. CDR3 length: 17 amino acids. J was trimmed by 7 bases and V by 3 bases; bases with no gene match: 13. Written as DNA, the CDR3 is TGCGCCAGCAGCCATGATTTGGGGACAGGGTATGAAAATGAGCAGTTCTTC. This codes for CASSHDLGTGYENEQFF.

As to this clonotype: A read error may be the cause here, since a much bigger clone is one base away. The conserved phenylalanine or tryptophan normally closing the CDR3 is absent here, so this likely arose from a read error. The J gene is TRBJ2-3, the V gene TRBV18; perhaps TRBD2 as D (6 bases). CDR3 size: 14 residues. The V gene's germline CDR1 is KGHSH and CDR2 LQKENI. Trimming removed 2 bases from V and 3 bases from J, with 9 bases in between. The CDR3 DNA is TGTGCCAGCTCACCAGGGGACTCGACAGATACGCAGTATCTT. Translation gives CASSPGDSTDTQYL.

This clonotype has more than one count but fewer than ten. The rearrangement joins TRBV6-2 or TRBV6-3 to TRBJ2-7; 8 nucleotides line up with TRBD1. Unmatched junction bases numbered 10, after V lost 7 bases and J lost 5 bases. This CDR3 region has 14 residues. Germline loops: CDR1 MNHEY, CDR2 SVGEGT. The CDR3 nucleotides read TGTGCCAGCACCTATTTACAGGGGGGAGACGAGCAGTACTTC. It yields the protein CASTYLQGGDEQYF.

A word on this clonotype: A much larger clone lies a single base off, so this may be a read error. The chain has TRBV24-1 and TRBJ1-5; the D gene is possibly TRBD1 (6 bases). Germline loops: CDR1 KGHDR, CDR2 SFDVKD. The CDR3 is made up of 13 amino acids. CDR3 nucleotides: TGTGCCGCCAGAGACAGGAGTGATCAGCCCCAGCATTTT. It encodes CAARDRSDQPQHF.

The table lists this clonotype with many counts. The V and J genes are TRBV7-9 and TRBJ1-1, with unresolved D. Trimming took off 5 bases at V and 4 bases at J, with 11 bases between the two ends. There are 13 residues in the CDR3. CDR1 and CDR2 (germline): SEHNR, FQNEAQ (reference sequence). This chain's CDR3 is CASSGDWATEAFF. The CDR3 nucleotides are TGTGCCAGCAGCGGGGATTGGGCCACTGAAGCTTTCTTT.

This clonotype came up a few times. CDR3 in amino acids: CASSFREHSYEQYF. CDR3 coding DNA: TGTGCCAGCAGCTTCCGGGAACACTCCTACGAGCAGTACTTC. The chain employs TRBV28 and TRBJ2-7, with D tentatively TRBD2 (5 bases). With 6 bases removed from V and 0 bases from J, the gap between germline ends came to 12 bases. The CDR3 spans 14 residues. Germline CDR1 and CDR2: MDHEN and SYDVKM.

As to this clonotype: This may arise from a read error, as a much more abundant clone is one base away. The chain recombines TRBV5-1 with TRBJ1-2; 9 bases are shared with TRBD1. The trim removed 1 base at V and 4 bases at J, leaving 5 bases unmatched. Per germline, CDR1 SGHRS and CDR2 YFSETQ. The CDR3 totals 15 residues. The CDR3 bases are TGCGCCAGCAGCTTGACAGGGGGCTTGAGCTATGGCTACACCTTC. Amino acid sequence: CASSLTGGLSYGYTF.

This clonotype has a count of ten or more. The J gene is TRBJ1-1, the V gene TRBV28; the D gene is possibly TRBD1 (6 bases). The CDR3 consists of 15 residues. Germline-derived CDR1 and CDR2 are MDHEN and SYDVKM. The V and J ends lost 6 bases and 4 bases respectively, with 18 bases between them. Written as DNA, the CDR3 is TGTGCCAGCAGACCGGACAGCCCCAGGTCCACTGAAGCTTTCTTT. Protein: CASRPDSPRSTEAFF.

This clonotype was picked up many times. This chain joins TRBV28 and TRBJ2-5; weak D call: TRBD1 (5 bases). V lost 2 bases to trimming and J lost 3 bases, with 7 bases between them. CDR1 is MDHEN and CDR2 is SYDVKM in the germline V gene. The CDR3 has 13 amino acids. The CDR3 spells CASSLMTEETQYF. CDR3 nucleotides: TGTGCCAGCAGTTTAATGACAGAAGAGACCCAGTACTTC.

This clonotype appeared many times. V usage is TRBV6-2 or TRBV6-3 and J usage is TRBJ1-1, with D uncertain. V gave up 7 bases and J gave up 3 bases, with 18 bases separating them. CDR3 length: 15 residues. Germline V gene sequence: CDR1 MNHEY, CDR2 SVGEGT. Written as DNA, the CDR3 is TGTGCCAGCAAGAAGGCCATGGTCGAGGACACTGAAGCTTTCTTT. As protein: CASKKAMVEDTEAFF.

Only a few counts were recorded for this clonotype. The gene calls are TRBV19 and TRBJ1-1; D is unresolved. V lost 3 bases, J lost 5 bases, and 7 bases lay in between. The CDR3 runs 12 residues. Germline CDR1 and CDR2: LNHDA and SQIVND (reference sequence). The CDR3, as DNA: TGTGCCAGTAGTATTATGGGGACTGAAGCTTTCTTT. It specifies CASSIMGTEAFF.

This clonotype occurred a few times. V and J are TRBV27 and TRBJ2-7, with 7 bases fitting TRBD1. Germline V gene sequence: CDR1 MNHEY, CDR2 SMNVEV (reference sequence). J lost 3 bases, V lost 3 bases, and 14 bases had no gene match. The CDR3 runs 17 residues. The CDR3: CASSFAPGTVQVYEQYF. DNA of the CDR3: TGTGCCAGCAGTTTCGCCCCCGGGACAGTACAAGTCTACGAGCAGTACTTC.

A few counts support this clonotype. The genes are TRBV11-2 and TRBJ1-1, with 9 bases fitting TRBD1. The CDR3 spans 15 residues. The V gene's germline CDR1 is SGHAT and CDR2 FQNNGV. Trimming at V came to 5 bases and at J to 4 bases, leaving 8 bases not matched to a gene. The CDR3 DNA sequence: TGTGCCAGCAGCAGACAACAGACAGGGGGCACTGAAGCTTTCTTT. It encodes CASSRQQTGGTEAFF.

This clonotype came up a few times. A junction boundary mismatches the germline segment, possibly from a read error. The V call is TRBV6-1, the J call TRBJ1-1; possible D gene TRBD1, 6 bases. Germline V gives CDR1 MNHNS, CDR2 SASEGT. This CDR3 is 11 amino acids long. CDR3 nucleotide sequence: TGTGCTAGCACGTGGGGGCCCCAAGCTTTCTTT. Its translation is CASTWGPQAFF.

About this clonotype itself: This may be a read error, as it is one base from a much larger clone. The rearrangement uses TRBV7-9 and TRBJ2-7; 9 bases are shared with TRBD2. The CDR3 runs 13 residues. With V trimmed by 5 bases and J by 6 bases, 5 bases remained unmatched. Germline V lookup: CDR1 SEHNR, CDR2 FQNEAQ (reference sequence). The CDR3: CASSASGVLEQYF. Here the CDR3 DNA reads TGTGCCAGCAGCGCTAGCGGGGTCCTCGAGCAGTACTTC.

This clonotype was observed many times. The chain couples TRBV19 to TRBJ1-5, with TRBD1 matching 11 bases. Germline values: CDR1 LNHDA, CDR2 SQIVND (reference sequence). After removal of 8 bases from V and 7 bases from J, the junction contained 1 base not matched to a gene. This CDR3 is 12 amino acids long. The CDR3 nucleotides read TGTGCCAGTGGGACAGGGGGACAGCCCCAGCATTTT. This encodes CASGTGGQPQHF.

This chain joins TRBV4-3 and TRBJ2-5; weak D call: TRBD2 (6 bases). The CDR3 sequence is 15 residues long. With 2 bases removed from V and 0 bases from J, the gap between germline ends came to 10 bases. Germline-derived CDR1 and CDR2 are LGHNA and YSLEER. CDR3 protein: CASSQRLAYQETQYF. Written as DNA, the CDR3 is TGCGCCAGCAGCCAACGCCTAGCGTACCAAGAGACCCAGTACTTC.

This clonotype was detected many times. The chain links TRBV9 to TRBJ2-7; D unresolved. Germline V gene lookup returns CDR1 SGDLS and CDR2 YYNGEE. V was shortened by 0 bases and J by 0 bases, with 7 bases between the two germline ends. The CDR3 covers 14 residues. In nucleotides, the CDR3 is TGTGCCAGCAGCGTAGAGGGCGACTCCTACGAGCAGTACTTC. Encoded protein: CASSVEGDSYEQYF.

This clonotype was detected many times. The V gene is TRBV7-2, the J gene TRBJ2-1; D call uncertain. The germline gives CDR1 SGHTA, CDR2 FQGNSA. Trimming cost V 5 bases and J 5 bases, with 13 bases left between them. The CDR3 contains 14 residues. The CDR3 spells CASSPSGSHNEQFF. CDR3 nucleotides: TGTGCCAGCAGCCCCTCAGGTTCCCACAATGAGCAGTTCTTC.

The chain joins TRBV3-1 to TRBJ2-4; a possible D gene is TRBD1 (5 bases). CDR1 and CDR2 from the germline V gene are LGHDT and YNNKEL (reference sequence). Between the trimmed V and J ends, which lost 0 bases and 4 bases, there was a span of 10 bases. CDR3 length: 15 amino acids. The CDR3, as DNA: TGTGCCAGCAGCCAAGATGGCCAGGGTAAAAACATTCAGTACTTC. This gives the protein CASSQDGQGKNIQYF.

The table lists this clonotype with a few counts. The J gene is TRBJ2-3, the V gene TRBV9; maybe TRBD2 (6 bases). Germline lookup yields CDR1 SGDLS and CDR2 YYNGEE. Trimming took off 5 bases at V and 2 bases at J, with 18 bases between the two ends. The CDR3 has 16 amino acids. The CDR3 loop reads CASSQLAASNTDTQYF. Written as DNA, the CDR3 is TGTGCCAGCAGTCAATTAGCGGCAAGTAACACAGATACGCAGTATTTT. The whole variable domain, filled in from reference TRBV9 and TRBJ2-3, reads DSGVTQTPKHLITATGQRVTLRCSPRSGDLSVYWYQQSLDQGLQFLIQYYNGEERAKGNILERFSAQQFPDLHSELNLSSLELGDSALYFCASSQLAASNTDTQYFGPGTRLTVL.

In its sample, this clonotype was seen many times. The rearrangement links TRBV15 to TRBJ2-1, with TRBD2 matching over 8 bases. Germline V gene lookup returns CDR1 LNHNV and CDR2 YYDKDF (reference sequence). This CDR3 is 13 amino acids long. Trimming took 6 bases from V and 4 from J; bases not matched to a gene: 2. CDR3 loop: CATSSGGYNEQFF. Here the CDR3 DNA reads TGTGCCACCAGTTCGGGGGGGTACAATGAGCAGTTCTTC.